Listed below are T cell receptor beta chains from one sample, sequenced in a study of blood T cell repertoires in COVID-19. Sequencing was performed with immunoSEQ multiplex PCR; in TCRdb, only in-frame clones are kept and a portion is missing. Seen here are some 200,000 clones, 88% observed once, and the top ten hold roughly 1.5%. Material: peripheral blood. The receptors come from a young man with active or convalescent COVID-19. Each CDR3 is given with its conserved first and last residue.

CDR3aa,v_gene,j_gene
CASSLSAGVTDTQYF,TRBV27,TRBJ2-3
CATSSDRMGANNSPLHF,TRBV15,TRBJ1-6
CASSLRDRAYEQYF,TRBV6-5,TRBJ2-7
CASSSPLGTSGRESYNEQFF,TRBV7-8,TRBJ2-1
CASYRNEKLFF,TRBV10-2,TRBJ1-4
CATSEPTGTGASNTGELFF,TRBV24-1,TRBJ2-2
CASRSLDSKSGNTIYF,TRBV5-1,TRBJ1-3
CAWGRQSANEKLFF,TRBV30,TRBJ1-4
CASSDPAGGPGETQYF,TRBV10-2,TRBJ2-5
CASRSTANNYGYTF,TRBV10-2,TRBJ1-2
CASSLGGQGQYF,TRBV7-9,TRBJ2-7
CASSLRLAFGPETQYF,TRBV28,TRBJ2-5
CASSLQGYTEAFF,TRBV11-2,TRBJ1-1
CASKGTYSTDTQYF,TRBV19,TRBJ2-3
CASRWGQVEETQYF,TRBV6-5,TRBJ2-5
CASSHPPGYNTIYF,TRBV3-1/TRBV3-2,TRBJ1-3
CASSLSSGQDTQYF,TRBV5-5,TRBJ2-3
CASSLSSSPGQGFYEQYF,TRBV7-9,TRBJ2-7
CASSKQGWTGELFF,TRBV19,TRBJ2-2
CASSGASLNGYTF,TRBV28,TRBJ1-2
CASSLAQLYGYTF,TRBV11-2,TRBJ1-2
CASSPRRANIYNEQFF,TRBV18,TRBJ2-1
CASSFSGHLRANYGYTF,TRBV27,TRBJ1-2
CASSPAGRSYNEQFF,TRBV2,TRBJ2-1
CASSPEPQGVNEKLFF,TRBV7-2,TRBJ1-4
CASSFYSGSGSYEQYF,TRBV7-9,TRBJ2-7
CASSPFRGGNSPLHF,TRBV5-4,TRBJ1-6
CASRPRESKISPQHF,TRBV23-1,TRBJ1-5
CASSLAGALDGYTF,TRBV7-9,TRBJ1-2
CASSLGTGEGNTEAFF,TRBV5-4,TRBJ1-1
CASSQQGGNEKLFF,TRBV16,TRBJ1-4
CSVEDLGLAANNEQFF,TRBV29-1,TRBJ2-1
CASSSQTGGEAEAFF,TRBV19,TRBJ1-1
CASSTNRVETQYF,TRBV19,TRBJ2-5
CASSLPHRGRFHNEQFF,TRBV6-2/TRBV6-3,TRBJ2-1
CAWSATSGYEQYF,TRBV30,TRBJ2-7
CASSPRSGFSYEQYF,TRBV7-2,TRBJ2-7
CASSLVTLRGETQYF,TRBV28,TRBJ2-5
CASSPPGRSDHNEQFF,TRBV5-4,TRBJ2-1
CASSPPAGTGGYEQYF,TRBV7-9,TRBJ2-7
CASSLGGSRTDTQYF,TRBV5-1,TRBJ2-3
CASRKTGFEKLFF,TRBV28,TRBJ1-4
CASSYPGQGNQPQHF,TRBV6-2/TRBV6-3,TRBJ1-5
CASSDGVHTEAFF,TRBV2,TRBJ1-1
CASSYDRGGSGANVLTF,TRBV7-3,TRBJ2-6